One and the same sample provided the 28 T cell receptor beta chains below, sequenced in a study of cytotoxic CD8 clonotypes in ibrutinib-treated CLL. The method was immunoSEQ multiplex PCR; TCRdb's version includes in-frame clones alone and lacks a portion of them. The sample has approximately 150,000 clones, approximately 80% seen once. Material: PBMCs, obtained after 24 months of ibrutinib treatment. These TCRs come from a human donor with chronic lymphocytic leukemia.

The gene calls are TRBV5-1 and TRBJ2-1, with TRBD1 matching over 10 bases. Germline V gives CDR1 SGHRS, CDR2 YFSETQ. With V trimmed by 5 bases and J by 5 bases, 7 bases remained unmatched. The CDR3 is made up of 15 amino acids. In DNA, the CDR3 is TGCGCCAGCAGGCCCGGGACAGGGGCACACAATGAGCAGTTCTTC. Translation gives CASRPGTGAHNEQFF.

A few counts support this clone. The chain combines TRBV2 with TRBJ2-7; tentative D call: TRBD1 (6 bases). The V gene's germline CDR1 is SNHLY and CDR2 FYNNEI. The length of the CDR3 is 21 residues. Trimming took off 1 base at V and 0 bases at J, with 28 bases between the two ends. This chain's CDR3 is CASSEGRLTGQGRLRSYEQYF. The CDR3 DNA reads TGTGCCAGCAGTGAAGGACGGCTGACAGGTCAGGGACGCCTCCGCTCCTACGAGCAGTACTTC.

This clone was seen only once. The chain couples TRBV28 to TRBJ1-5; a possible D gene is TRBD1 (6 bases). V was pared by 6 bases and J by 2 bases, with 14 bases between. CDR1 is MDHEN and CDR2 is SYDVKM in the germline V gene. The CDR3 runs to 15 residues. DNA for the CDR3: TGTGCCAGCAGGCGAGGGGGTGGTCGCAATCAGCCCCAGCATTTT. As protein: CASRRGGGRNQPQHF.

The chain uses TRBV29-1 and TRBJ1-2, with 9 bases matching TRBD1. Germline CDR1 and CDR2: SQVTM and ANQGSEA. Losses at the gene ends were 0 bases for V and 4 bases for J; bases not matched to a gene: 9. The length of the CDR3 is 16 residues. The CDR3 here is CSVEDRRDRVFYGYTF. In DNA form, the CDR3 reads TGCAGCGTTGAAGATCGCCGGGACAGGGTCTTCTATGGCTACACCTTC.

This clone has just a few counts. One end of the junction does not line up with germline, which may come from a read error. The V and J genes are TRBV9 and TRBJ1-1; 7 bases line up with TRBD1. Looked up from germline, CDR1 is SGDLS and CDR2 is YYNGEE. This CDR3 contains 14 residues. The CDR3 loop is CASTVVQGNAEAFF. CDR3 bases: TGTGCCAGCACCGTGGTACAGGGGAACGCTGAAGCTTTCTTT.

The chain combines TRBV6-5 with TRBJ2-7; 12 bases are a match to TRBD2. The CDR3 is made up of 15 amino acids. Germline CDR1 reads MNHEY; CDR2 reads SVGAGI. The V segment lost 5 bases and the J segment 5 bases; nucleotides outside the gene matches: 7. The CDR3 spells CASSRRLAGAHEQYF. For the CDR3, the DNA is TGTGCCAGCAGTCGAAGACTAGCGGGGGCCCACGAGCAGTACTTC.

This chain connects TRBV7-3 to TRBJ1-1; D might be TRBD1 (5 bases). V lost 5 bases to trimming and J lost 4 bases, with 20 bases between them. Looked up from germline, CDR1 is SGHTA and CDR2 is FQGTGA. This CDR3 comprises 16 residues. The CDR3: CASSPTPGVRVTEAFF. CDR3 DNA sequence: TGTGCCAGCAGCCCTACTCCGGGGGTAAGGGTCACTGAAGCTTTCTTT.

This chain uses TRBV21-1 with TRBJ1-1. TRBV21-1 is a pseudogene segment. This CDR3 is 13 amino acids long. CDR3 bases: TGTGCCAGCAGCAAAATAAGATCTCGCCAAGCTTTCTTT. The encoded protein is CASSKIRSRQAFF.

For this clone: Within the sample, other DNA sequences also encode this same CDR3. The chain is built from TRBV6-5 and TRBJ1-1; TRBD1 agrees at 7 bases. The germline V gene has CDR1 MNHEY and CDR2 SVGAGI. This CDR3 has 13 amino acids. V lost 11 bases and J lost 0; bases outside the gene matches: 6. This CDR3 is CASRTGMNTEAFF. The CDR3 nucleotides read TGTGCCTCACGGACAGGTATGAACACTGAAGCTTTCTTT.

Here the CDR3 reads CASSPLRAPDQPQHF. In DNA form, the CDR3 reads TGTGCCAGCTCACCACTCAGGGCGCCCGATCAGCCCCAGCATTTT. This chain links TRBV18 with TRBJ1-5; TRBD1 is a possible D gene (5 bases). Germline CDR1 and CDR2: KGHSH and LQKENI. V lost 1 base and J 5 bases, leaving 12 bases between the germline ends. CDR3 length equals 15 residues. Full variable domain (remainder filled in from reference TRBV18 and TRBJ1-5): NAGVMQNPRHLVRRRGQEARLRCSPMKGHSHVYWYRQLPEEGLKFMVYLQKENIIDESGMPKERFSAEFPKEGPSILRIQQVVRGDSAAYFCASSPLRAPDQPQHFGDGTRLSIL.

This chain links TRBV5-1 with TRBJ2-7; D tentatively fits TRBD1 or TRBD2 (5 bases each). Germline V CDR1 and CDR2: SGHRS, YFSETQ. The ends were cut back, 5 bases at V and 0 bases at J, with 21 bases in the middle. This CDR3 has 17 residues. The CDR3 DNA reads as TGCGCCAGCAGACGTTTCCCCAGGGACCTCTCCTCCTACGAGCAGTACTTC. This gives the protein CASRRFPRDLSSYEQYF.

V and J are TRBV30 and TRBJ1-6; 8 nucleotides agree with TRBD1. This CDR3 has 15 amino acids. J lost 6 bases, V lost 2 bases, and 6 bases had no gene match. Looked up from germline, CDR1 is GTSNPN and CDR2 is SVGIG (reference sequence). The CDR3 region has the DNA TGTGCCTGGAGTCCAGGGGGCATACGTAATTCACCCCTCCACTTT. This codes for CAWSPGGIRNSPLHF.

CDR3 sequence reads: CASSPEYGYTF. The DNA of the CDR3 is TGTGCCAGCTCACCCGAATATGGCTACACCTTC. This chain connects TRBV18 to TRBJ1-2; D remains unclear. Germline CDR1 is KGHSH and CDR2 is LQKENI. The CDR3 has 11 amino acids. V lost 3 bases and J 5 bases, leaving 4 bases between the germline ends.

The chain is built from TRBV5-1 and TRBJ1-1; D is ambiguous. Germline loops: CDR1 SGHRS, CDR2 YFSETQ. The CDR3 length is 14 residues. V was trimmed by 1 base and J by 0 bases, leaving 7 bases between them. CDR3 sequence (DNA): TGCGCCAGCAGCTTGAATTCTGTGAACACTGAAGCTTTCTTT. Translation: CASSLNSVNTEAFF.

The rearrangement links TRBV10-3 to TRBJ1-1; 11 bases are shared with TRBD1. The CDR3 is 13 amino acids. V was clipped by 6 bases and J by 3 bases; unmatched bases: 0. Germline assignment: CDR1 ENHRY and CDR2 SYGVKD. CDR3 loop: CAIRGQGDTEAFF. The CDR3 DNA sequence: TGTGCCATCAGGGGACAGGGGGACACTGAAGCTTTCTTT.

The rearrangement links TRBV28 to TRBJ1-5; TRBD1 might be the D (5 bases). Trimming shortened V by 6 bases and J by 0 bases, and 12 bases separated the two germline ends. Germline V gene sequence: CDR1 MDHEN, CDR2 SYDVKM. The CDR3 length is 15 residues. This chain's CDR3 is CASRRQIYSNQPQHF. In nucleotides, the CDR3 is TGTGCCAGCAGAAGACAGATTTATAGCAATCAGCCCCAGCATTTT.

The chain is built from TRBV5-1 and TRBJ2-7; perhaps TRBD1 as D (7 bases). CDR1 and CDR2 from the germline V gene are SGHRS and YFSETQ. The V gene lost 4 bases and the J gene lost 4 bases, with 15 bases spanning the gap. This CDR3 is 14 amino acids long. The CDR3 sequence is CASSPPGGTYEQYF. For the CDR3, the DNA is TGCGCCAGCAGCCCCCCAGGGGGGACGTACGAGCAGTACTTC. The entire variable domain, with the rest obtained from reference TRBV5-1 and TRBJ2-7, is as follows: KAGVTQTPRYLIKTRGQQVTLSCSPISGHRSVSWYQQTPGQGLQFLFEYFSETQRNKGNFPGRFSGRQFSNSRSEMNVSTLELGDSALYLCASSPPGGTYEQYFGPGTRLTVT.

This chain connects TRBV9 to TRBJ1-1, with 10 bases matching TRBD1. This CDR3 has 14 residues. V lost 1 base to trimming and J lost 6 bases; unmatched junction nucleotides: 3. Germline values: CDR1 SGDLS, CDR2 YYNGEE. CDR3 residues: CASSVRGTGAEAFF. The CDR3 coding sequence is TGTGCCAGCAGCGTAAGGGGGACAGGGGCTGAAGCTTTCTTT.

The V call is TRBV28, the J call TRBJ1-5; 9 bases agree with TRBD1. This CDR3 has 15 amino acids. Losses at the gene ends were 8 bases for V and 8 bases for J; bases not matched to a gene: 13. Germline CDR1 and CDR2: MDHEN and SYDVKM. The CDR3 here is CASLTGQGLSKPQHF. In DNA form, the CDR3 reads TGTGCCAGCTTAACCGGACAGGGGTTAAGTAAGCCCCAGCATTTT.

This chain links TRBV10-3 with TRBJ2-1; D is unclear. From germline, CDR1 is ENHRY and CDR2 SYGVKD. The CDR3 contains 13 residues. V lost 9 bases and J lost 0, with 9 bases in between. In DNA, the CDR3 is TGTGCCATAGGAATGAGCTCCTACAATGAGCAGTTCTTC. It specifies CAIGMSSYNEQFF.

This chain's CDR3 is CASSLQGDQPQHF. Here the CDR3 DNA reads TGTGCCAGCAGCCTACAGGGAGATCAGCCCCAGCATTTT. The chain combines TRBV7-9 with TRBJ1-5; the D gene is possibly TRBD1 (6 bases). The germline CDR1 and CDR2 sequences are SEHNR and FQNEAQ (reference sequence). The V and J ends lost 5 bases and 5 bases respectively, with 10 bases between them. The CDR3 has 13 amino acids.

The chain uses TRBV27 and TRBJ2-5; tentative D call: TRBD2 (6 bases). The CDR3 is 15 amino acids. The V gene's germline CDR1 is MNHEY and CDR2 SMNVEV (reference sequence). Trimming cost V 4 bases and J 1 base, with 13 bases left between them. CDR3 sequence (DNA): TGTGCCAGCAGTTCCCCAACCGGGGGCCAAGAGACCCAGTACTTC. Translating gives CASSSPTGGQETQYF.

This clone was seen a handful of times. A much larger clone lies one base from this, so it may be a read error. J is TRBJ1-2 and V is TRBV6-5; 7 bases agree with TRBD1. V shed 6 bases and J 3 bases; nucleotides not matched to a gene: 4. Germline V CDR1 and CDR2: MNHEY, SVGAGI. The CDR3 is 13 amino acids. The DNA of the CDR3 is TGTGCCAGCAGCCCCGACAGGGACTATGGCTACACCTTC. This translates into CASSPDRDYGYTF.

The chain couples TRBV28 to TRBJ2-7; 14 positions agree with TRBD2. The V and J ends lost 6 bases and 0 bases, in that order; junction bases with no gene match: 10. CDR3 length equals 18 residues. The V gene's germline CDR1 is MDHEN and CDR2 SYDVKM. CDR3 sequence reads: CASSEPGLAGVDSYEQYF. The DNA of the CDR3 is TGTGCCAGCAGCGAACCGGGACTAGCGGGAGTTGACTCCTACGAGCAGTACTTC.

J is TRBJ2-5 and V is TRBV6-5; D gene ambiguous. Germline values: CDR1 MNHEY, CDR2 SVGAGI. The ends were cut back, 5 bases at V and 5 bases at J, with 15 bases in the middle. The CDR3 consists of 14 residues. This CDR3 is CASSLRLGIETQYF. CDR3 DNA sequence: TGTGCCAGCAGTCTACGATTGGGTATCGAGACCCAGTACTTC.

The chain is built from TRBV5-4 and TRBJ2-5; 14 bases agree with TRBD2. Germline trimming cut 3 bases from V and 5 bases from J; bases unmatched to any gene: 6. The CDR3 spans 16 residues. Germline values: CDR1 SGHNT, CDR2 YYREEE (reference sequence). CDR3 protein: CASSSGLAGVLETQYF. In nucleotides, the CDR3 is TGTGCCAGCAGCTCGGGACTAGCGGGAGTTCTGGAGACCCAGTACTTC.

J is TRBJ2-2 and V is TRBV19; D is unresolved. The CDR3 has 17 amino acids. Germline assignment: CDR1 LNHDA and CDR2 SQIVND (reference sequence). V shed 9 bases and J shed 2 bases, with 22 bases lying between them. The CDR3 protein is CASKRMMTPTNTGELFF. In nucleotides, the CDR3 is TGTGCCAGCAAGAGGATGATGACACCTACAAACACCGGGGAGCTGTTTTTT.

This chain joins TRBV7-2 and TRBJ2-7; D is ambiguous. This CDR3 is built from 15 residues. Germline assignment: CDR1 SGHTA and CDR2 FQGNSA. V gave up 1 base and J gave up 0 bases, with 10 bases separating them. CDR3 protein: CASSLDQFTSYEQYF. The CDR3 nucleotides read TGTGCCAGCAGCTTAGACCAGTTCACCTCCTACGAGCAGTACTTC.